The 5 T cell receptor beta chains listed next were all sequenced from one sample in a study of shared clonotypes between healthy human individuals. Data came from immunoSEQ multiplex PCR; TCRdb stores just in-frame clones and leaves some out. The sample yields about 380,000 clones, 90% to 97% seen once. Sequenced: memory CD8+ T cells sorted from blood. Subset of the sample: CD45RO+ cells pooled with CCR7-negative TemRA cells. The receptors stem from a man aged 25-40 years in good health.

This chain links TRBV6-5 with TRBJ1-5; 7 positions match TRBD1. Germline loops: CDR1 MNHEY, CDR2 SVGAGI. This CDR3 contains 13 residues. V gave up 6 bases and J gave up 6 bases; unmatched junction bases: 5. CDR3 protein: CASSGTASQPQHF. The CDR3 DNA sequence: TGTGCCAGCAGCGGGACAGCGTCTCAGCCCCAGCATTTT.

V usage is TRBV6-5 and J usage is TRBJ2-3; 7 bases are a match to TRBD1. Germline CDR1 and CDR2: MNHEY and SVGAGI. There are 15 residues in the CDR3. J was trimmed by 5 bases and V by 1 base; bases with no gene match: 6. The CDR3 region has the DNA TGTGCCAGCAGTTACTACAGGGGCGGTGGAGATACGCAGTATTTT. Translation gives CASSYYRGGGDTQYF.

V usage is TRBV4-2 and J usage is TRBJ2-5; D is tentatively TRBD1 or TRBD2 (7 bases each). Trimming took 1 base from V and 5 from J, leaving 17 bases between them. CDR1 LGHNA and CDR2 YNFKEQ come from the germline V gene. This CDR3 spans 16 amino acids. Here the CDR3 reads CASSQVGRGRGETQYF. The CDR3 DNA is TGTGCCAGCAGCCAAGTTGGGAGGGGGCGTGGGGAGACCCAGTACTTC.

J is TRBJ2-7 and V is TRBV2; 9 bases map to TRBD1. CDR3 size: 13 residues. The V gene end was trimmed by 6 bases and the J gene end by 6 bases; junction bases not matched to a gene: 6. Germline V gene lookup returns CDR1 SNHLY and CDR2 FYNNEI. CDR3 amino acids: CASRTGGGGEQYF. CDR3 nucleotides: TGTGCCAGCAGGACAGGGGGAGGAGGCGAGCAGTACTTC.

This chain connects TRBV30 to TRBJ2-5; TRBD1 is a possible D gene (6 bases). The germline V gene has CDR1 GTSNPN and CDR2 SVGIG (reference sequence). This CDR3 is 11 amino acids long. The V end was cut by 1 base, the J end by 9 bases, with 9 bases between. The CDR3 DNA sequence: TGTGCCTGGAGTGGGGGGCTGGCCCAGTACTTC. Its translation is CAWSGGLAQYF. Combining the CDR3 with reference TRBV30 and TRBJ2-5 gives the whole variable domain SQTIHQWPATLVQPVGSPLSLECTVEGTSNPNLYWYRQAAGRGLQLLFYSVGIGQISSEVPQNLSASRPQDRQFILSSKKLLLSDSGFYLCAWSGGLAQYFGPGTRLLVL.